This record covers a single T cell receptor beta chain. Its antigen is not identified. Researchers prepared the TCRbeta library using unique molecular identifiers, the study reports. TCRdb re-called the PCR reads with MiXCR, one entry per CDR3 protein. The repertoire has about 980,000 distinct CDR3 sequences, roughly 29% of them found once; the top ten carry over 25%. The CDR3 extends over 18 amino acids. Germline assignment: CDR1 DFQATT and CDR2 SNEGSKA (reference sequence). V lost 4 bases to trimming and J lost 6 bases; unmatched junction nucleotides: 23. This sample stems from a study of T-cell reconstitution after alpha-beta-depleted transplantation in children. The study, taken as a whole, reports: Recipient T cells and thymic progenitors that survived gave rise to the high TCRbeta diversity observed at day 60 in some patients. Expanded graft clones numbering several hundred reportedly gave rise to alpha-beta T cells about two months after transplant. The authors attributed T-cell counts and diversity one year after transplant mostly to newly produced T cells.

This chain joins TRBV20-1 and TRBJ2-7; 8 bases align to TRBD1. The source material was PBMCs, mostly from graft donor cells, sampled 360 days after TCRalphabeta/CD19-depleted stem cell transplant. The TCR originated in a boy under three years old who had a stem cell transplant for SCID, so the T cells may come from the graft donor. The CDR3 loop reads CSAIHRGSYRDASGEQYF. CDR3 sequence (DNA): TGCAGTGCTATCCACAGGGGGAGTTACCGAGACGCGAGTGGCGAGCAGTACTTC.